This record concerns one T cell receptor beta chain sequence. The sample is drawn from a study of technical replicates of blood from several donors. Germline V gene sequence: CDR1 MGHDK, CDR2 SYGVNS. V was trimmed by 8 bases and J by 3 bases, leaving 10 bases between them. CDR3 size: 12 residues. TCRdb's copy holds only in-frame clones and misses some; the assay was immunoSEQ multiplex PCR. The sample shows under 85,000 clones, around 90% of them seen only once. Sequencing was performed on T cells isolated from PBMCs. The TCR originated in a human donor in good health. Some clones in this sample may be carry-over from other donors' samples. The chain has TRBV25-1 and TRBJ1-2; maybe TRBD1 (5 bases). CDR3 nucleotides: TGTGCCAGCGGCCAGGGTCACTATGGCTACACCTTC. Amino acids: CASGQGHYGYTF.